These 21 T cell receptor beta chains came from one sample sequenced in a study of blood T cell repertoires in COVID-19. Sequenced by immunoSEQ multiplex PCR; TCRdb stores in-frame clones only, minus some. The sample shows some 190,000 clones, roughly 85% of them seen only once. Sequencing was performed on peripheral blood. All receptors come from a woman of 80 years or more with acute or convalescent COVID-19.

The V and J genes are TRBV7-3 and TRBJ2-3, with 7 bases lining up with TRBD2. In germline, CDR1 is SGHTA, CDR2 FQGTGA. J lost 4 bases, V lost 4 bases, and 11 bases had no gene match. This CDR3 has 16 residues. The CDR3 DNA reads TGTGCCAGCAGCTCCGATCTAGCGGCGCACCCAGATACGCAGTATTTT. This codes for CASSSDLAAHPDTQYF.

This clone showed up just a few times. The gene calls are TRBV11-2 and TRBJ1-5; 9 bases fit TRBD1. V dropped 1 base and J dropped 4; count of bases not matched to a gene: 2. The CDR3 covers 15 residues. Germline loops: CDR1 SGHAT, CDR2 FQNNGV. DNA of the CDR3: TGTGCCAGCAGCTTAGGGGGGACAGGGAATCAGCCCCAGCATTTT. Its protein is CASSLGGTGNQPQHF.

The genes are TRBV2 and TRBJ2-1; TRBD1 matches 9 bases. J gave up 7 bases and V 7 bases, and 14 bases lay outside the gene matches. Germline CDR1 SNHLY, CDR2 FYNNEI. The CDR3 runs 16 residues. CDR3 loop: CASNSLDRGYLNEQFF. The CDR3 DNA reads TGTGCCAGCAACTCCTTGGACAGGGGATACCTAAATGAGCAGTTCTTC.

The rearrangement joins TRBV15 to TRBJ1-1; D perhaps matches TRBD1 (6 bases). The CDR3 extends over 20 amino acids. The V end lost 5 bases, the J end lost 0 bases, and 28 bases lay between the germline ends. Germline V gene lookup returns CDR1 LNHNV and CDR2 YYDKDF (reference sequence). CDR3 sequence reads: CATSPVRGGAGKDMNTEAFF. Written as DNA, the CDR3 is TGTGCCACCAGCCCGGTCCGGGGGGGGGCAGGGAAGGATATGAACACTGAAGCTTTCTTT.

This sequence joins TRBV30 and TRBJ2-3; the D gene is possibly TRBD2 (6 bases). The CDR3 is made up of 15 amino acids. V was cut by 2 bases and J by 1 base, with 13 bases left in between. CDR1 is GTSNPN, CDR2 SVGIG, per germline (reference sequence). Here the CDR3 reads CAWSQGASGTDTQYF. In nucleotides, the CDR3 is TGTGCCTGGAGTCAAGGGGCTAGCGGCACAGATACGCAGTATTTT.

The chain employs TRBV6-6 and TRBJ1-1; the D is unclear. Germline V gene lookup returns CDR1 MNHNY and CDR2 SVGAGI (reference sequence). V lost 5 bases and J lost 6, with 7 bases in between. This CDR3 is 11 amino acids long. CDR3 DNA: TGTGCCAGCAGTCAGTCGGCTGAAGCTTTCTTT. Translation: CASSQSAEAFF.

The V gene is TRBV6-5, the J gene TRBJ2-1; D is unresolved. The CDR3 length is 13 residues. The germline V gene encodes CDR1 MNHEY and CDR2 SVGAGI. V was clipped by 7 bases and J by 7 bases, with 14 bases between them. The CDR3 bases are TGTGCCAGCATACCCAACCAGAGGAATGAGCAGTTCTTC. It specifies CASIPNQRNEQFF.

Comments on this clone: At one end the junction does not follow the germline gene, possibly because of a read error. The chain couples TRBV7-7 to TRBJ2-1; a possible D gene is TRBD1 (5 bases). From germline, CDR1 is SSHAT and CDR2 FNYEAQ (reference sequence). The CDR3 is 13 residues long. CDR3 in amino acids: CASAAGIVNEQFF. CDR3 sequence (DNA): TGCGCTTCGGCGGCAGGGATAGTCAATGAGCAGTTCTTC.

The V call is TRBV7-3, the J call TRBJ2-7, with D hard to call. This CDR3 contains 14 residues. V was pared by 2 bases and J by 0 bases, with 8 bases between. CDR1 is SGHTA and CDR2 is FQGTGA in the germline V gene. CDR3 loop: CASSLASSSYEQYF. CDR3 coding DNA: TGTGCCAGCAGCTTAGCCTCCAGCTCCTACGAGCAGTACTTC. The full variable domain, with the rest looked up from reference TRBV7-3 and TRBJ2-7, is GAGVSQTPSNKVTEKGKYVELRCDPISGHTALYWYRQSLGQGPEFLIYFQGTGAADDSGLPNDRFFAVRPEGSVSTLKIQRTERGDSAVYLCASSLASSSYEQYFGPGTRLTVT.

This clone was counted once. This chain uses TRBV4-3 with TRBJ2-6, with D perhaps matching TRBD1 (5 bases). This CDR3 has 17 residues. The germline V gene has CDR1 LGHNA and CDR2 YSLEER. Trimming shortened V by 4 bases and J by 0 bases, and 13 bases separated the two germline ends. CDR3 region: CASSPRGGSSGANVLTF. The CDR3 nucleotides read TGCGCCAGCAGCCCAAGGGGCGGAAGCTCTGGGGCCAACGTCCTGACTTTC.

This clone was picked up one time. This chain links TRBV6-1 with TRBJ1-1, with TRBD1 as a possible D gene (5 bases). Germline V gene data show CDR1 as MNHNS and CDR2 as SASEGT. CDR3 length equals 16 residues. V was shortened by 4 bases and J by 2 bases, with 17 bases between the two germline ends. The chain's CDR3 is CASSGPGRSLNTEAFF. Written as DNA, the CDR3 is TGTGCCAGCAGTGGACCAGGGCGGTCTTTAAACACTGAAGCTTTCTTT.

This clone showed up just a few times. The V call is TRBV4-3, the J call TRBJ1-2, with D hard to call. This CDR3 has 14 amino acids. V was shortened by 3 bases and J by 3 bases, with 11 bases between the two germline ends. Germline V gene data show CDR1 as LGHNA and CDR2 as YSLEER. CDR3 loop: CASSQAAGYYGYTF. The DNA of the CDR3 is TGCGCCAGCAGCCAGGCCGCAGGCTACTATGGCTACACCTTC.

The gene calls are TRBV10-1 and TRBJ2-1, with D perhaps matching TRBD2 (6 bases). Germline V gene sequence: CDR1 WNHNN, CDR2 SYGVQD (reference sequence). CDR3 length equals 12 residues. Trimming removed 0 bases at V and 13 bases at J, with 10 bases between. CDR3 nucleotides: TGCGCCAGCAGTGAGTCGGGGCGGGATCAGTTCTTC. Amino acid sequence: CASSESGRDQFF.

J is TRBJ2-5 and V is TRBV18, with TRBD2 as a possible D gene (5 bases). The V end lost 6 bases, the J end lost 1 base, and 18 bases lay between the germline ends. The length of the CDR3 is 16 residues. Germline CDR1 KGHSH, CDR2 LQKENI. DNA for the CDR3: TGTGCCAGCTCCCCGGGTTGGAGCGGCGCCCAAGAGACCCAGTACTTC. This encodes CASSPGWSGAQETQYF.

This chain links TRBV12-3 or TRBV12-4 with TRBJ2-7; D may be TRBD2 (7 bases). Trimming left V 3 bases short and J 6 bases short, with 9 bases between. This CDR3 comprises 12 residues. The CDR3 spells CASSFRGAEQYF. The CDR3 nucleotides read TGTGCCAGCAGTTTCCGGGGGGCCGAGCAGTACTTC.

This clone was recorded many times. The CDR3 region has the DNA TGTGCCAGCAGCTATGGACAGGTGGCGAGCGGCTACACCTTC. Its translation is CASSYGQVASGYTF. The chain is built from TRBV11-3 and TRBJ1-2; 7 bases fit TRBD1. Germline loops: CDR1 SGHNT, CDR2 YENEEA. The CDR3 consists of 14 residues. Unmatched junction bases numbered 10, after V lost 4 bases and J lost 8 bases. The variable domain in full, completed from reference TRBV11-3 and TRBJ1-2, reads EAGVVQSPRYKIIEKKQPVAFWCNPISGHNTLYWYLQNLGQGPELLIRYENEEAVDDSQLPKDRFSAERLKGVDSTLKIQPAELGDSAVYLCASSYGQVASGYTFGSGTRLTVV.

The genes are TRBV7-9 and TRBJ2-1; 7 bases agree with TRBD2. Trimming at V came to 2 bases and at J to 2 bases, leaving 9 bases not matched to a gene. CDR3 length: 17 residues. Germline CDR1 reads SEHNR; CDR2 reads FQNEAQ (reference sequence). This chain's CDR3 is CASSLRAFSGTYNEQFF. The CDR3 DNA reads as TGTGCCAGCAGCTTACGTGCGTTCAGCGGGACCTACAATGAGCAGTTCTTC.

This clone appeared once. The V gene is TRBV27, the J gene TRBJ1-2, with a tentative D call TRBD1 (6 bases). The germline V gene has CDR1 MNHEY and CDR2 SMNVEV (reference sequence). V lost 8 bases, J lost 13 bases, and 23 bases lay in between. The CDR3 is 13 residues long. The CDR3 here is CASRTASNRAPTF. CDR3 DNA: TGTGCCAGCCGTACTGCGTCTAACAGGGCACCCACCTTC.

In this sample, this clone turned up once. This sequence joins TRBV5-1 and TRBJ1-5; D ambiguous. Germline V gives CDR1 SGHRS, CDR2 YFSETQ. Trimming cost V 1 base and J 5 bases, with 7 bases left between them. This CDR3 is built from 13 residues. CDR3 bases: TGCGCCAGCAGCTTGCGGGAGGATCAGCCCCAGCATTTT. Translation gives CASSLREDQPQHF. The variable domain in full, completed from reference TRBV5-1 and TRBJ1-5, reads KAGVTQTPRYLIKTRGQQVTLSCSPISGHRSVSWYQQTPGQGLQFLFEYFSETQRNKGNFPGRFSGRQFSNSRSEMNVSTLELGDSALYLCASSLREDQPQHFGDGTRLSIL.

The chain recombines TRBV28 with TRBJ1-1, with D unresolved. The CDR3 is 14 residues long. The germline gives CDR1 MDHEN, CDR2 SYDVKM. V was shortened by 8 bases and J by 2 bases, with 15 bases between the two germline ends. The CDR3 coding sequence is TGTGCCAGCGGTCCGAACGAGATAAACACTGAAGCTTTCTTT. Translating gives CASGPNEINTEAFF. Based on the CDR3 plus reference TRBV28 and TRBJ1-1, the full variable domain is DVKVTQSSRYLVKRTGEKVFLECVQDMDHENMFWYRQDPGLGLRLIYFSYDVKMKEKGDIPEGYSVSREKKERFSLILESASTNQTSMYLCASGPNEINTEAFFGQGTRLTVV.

The V call is TRBV11-3, the J call TRBJ2-1, with 8 bases that match TRBD2. Germline loops: CDR1 SGHNT, CDR2 YENEEA. The CDR3 sequence is 14 residues long. J was trimmed by 9 bases and V by 9 bases; bases with no gene match: 13. The CDR3 coding sequence is TGTGCCAGTTCCCCGGGTAGCGGGATAGTTGAGCAGTTCTTC. Its protein product is CASSPGSGIVEQFF.